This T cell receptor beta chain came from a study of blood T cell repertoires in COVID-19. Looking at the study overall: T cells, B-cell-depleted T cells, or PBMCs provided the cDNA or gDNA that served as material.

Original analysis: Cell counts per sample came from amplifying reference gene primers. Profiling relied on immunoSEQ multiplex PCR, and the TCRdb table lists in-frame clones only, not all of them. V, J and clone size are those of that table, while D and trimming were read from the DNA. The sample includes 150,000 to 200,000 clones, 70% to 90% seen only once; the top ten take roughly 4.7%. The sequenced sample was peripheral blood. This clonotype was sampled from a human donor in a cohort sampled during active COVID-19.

The DNA of the CDR3 is TGTGCCAGCAGTGAACGTTTCGGAGGAGCCCTAGGCGATACGCAGTATTTT. Amino acids: CASSERFGGALGDTQYF. The chain uses TRBV6-1 and TRBJ2-3; tentatively, D is TRBD2 (5 bases). The CDR3 is made up of 17 amino acids. V gave up 2 bases and J gave up 6 bases, with 21 bases separating them. Germline lookup yields CDR1 MNHNS and CDR2 SASEGT.